A selection of T cell receptor beta chains follows, all from one sample in a study of T cell responses to AZD1222 COVID-19 vaccine. Generated by immunoSEQ multiplex PCR, the TCRdb table keeps only in-frame clones and is missing some. This table has 150,000 or so clones, about 92% appearing once. This specimen was peripheral blood, taken on day 0 of AZD1222 vaccination. These TCRs come from an adult in good health. Both conserved end residues are part of each CDR3. The order of the fields is clone size, V gene, J gene, D gene, CDR3 DNA, CDR3 protein. A D gene is named only where the DNA matches it firmly. Only some rows state a clone size, as once, few, many or a class for expanded clones.

NA	TRBV5-1	TRBJ1-4	NA	TGCGCCAGCAGCTTGGGGGGACCTAATGAAAAACTGTTTTTT	CASSLGGPNEKLFF
NA	TRBV3-1/TRBV3-2	TRBJ2-2	NA	TGTGCCAGCAGCCGGACTATTAACGGGGAGCTGTTTTTT	CASSRTINGELFF
NA	TRBV9	TRBJ2-7	TRBD2	TGTGCCAGCAGCCCGACTAGCGGGCCTTACGAGCAGTACTTC	CASSPTSGPYEQYF
NA	TRBV11-1	TRBJ1-4	TRBD1	TGTGCCAGCAGCCACAGACAGGGGAGTGAAAAACTGTTTTTT	CASSHRQGSEKLFF
NA	TRBV21-1	TRBJ2-3	NA	TGTGCCAGCAGCGCAGGAAGACCGACTAGCGGGAGGACCTTCACAGATACGCAGTATTTT	CASSAGRPTSGRTFTDTQYF
NA	TRBV27	TRBJ2-1	NA	TGTGCCAGCAGTCCGACTAGACCCTACAATGAGCAGTTCTTC	CASSPTRPYNEQFF
NA	TRBV5-1	TRBJ1-2	NA	TGCGCCAGCAGCTCAGACGGTCAGAACTATGGCTACACCTTC	CASSSDGQNYGYTF
NA	TRBV24-1	TRBJ2-1	NA	TGTGCCACCAGTGACCCCGGGGTCAATGAGCAGTTCTTC	CATSDPGVNEQFF
NA	TRBV6-5	TRBJ2-4	NA	TGTGCCAGCATCGACGGGCTAGCCAAAAACATTCAGTACTTC	CASIDGLAKNIQYF
NA	TRBV30	TRBJ2-7	TRBD1	TGTGCCTGGAGTGGAGTACAGGGGGTCGACGAGCAGTACTTC	CAWSGVQGVDEQYF
NA	TRBV21-1	TRBJ1-1	NA	TGTGCCAGCAGCGTCAAGGTACAGGGTGGCACTGAAGCTTTCTTT	CASSVKVQGGTEAFF
NA	TRBV7-2	TRBJ1-1	NA	TGTGCCAGCAGCTTATGGGCGAACACTGAAGCTTTCTTT	CASSLWANTEAFF
once	TRBV3-1/TRBV3-2	TRBJ2-5	TRBD2	TGTGCCAGCAGCCTGGGCGGGAGGCGCGGAGAGACCCAGTACTTC	CASSLGGRRGETQYF